This T cell receptor (beta chain) was sequenced in a study of blood T cell repertoires in COVID-19. Study-level background: Samples representing acute and convalescent COVID-19 were sourced from the United States, Italy and Spain. The analysed material was cDNA or gDNA that came from T cells, B-cell-depleted T cells, or PBMCs.

Germline trimming cut 5 bases from V and 3 bases from J; bases unmatched to any gene: 23. CDR1 and CDR2 from the germline V gene are GTSNPN and SVGIG (reference sequence). This CDR3 region has 20 residues. This table comes from immunoSEQ multiplex PCR, and its TCRdb copy is limited to in-frame clones, with some not included. The profile shows around 220,000 clones, 84% of them singletons. The source is a man aged 30 to 45 with active or convalescent COVID-19. The sample consisted of peripheral blood. The chain is built from TRBV30 and TRBJ2-2; 8 bases match TRBD2. The CDR3 is CAWGTLPGGREGGHTGELFF. The CDR3 DNA reads TGTGCCTGGGGCACCCTCCCGGGGGGGCGTGAAGGCGGGCACACCGGGGAGCTGTTTTTT.